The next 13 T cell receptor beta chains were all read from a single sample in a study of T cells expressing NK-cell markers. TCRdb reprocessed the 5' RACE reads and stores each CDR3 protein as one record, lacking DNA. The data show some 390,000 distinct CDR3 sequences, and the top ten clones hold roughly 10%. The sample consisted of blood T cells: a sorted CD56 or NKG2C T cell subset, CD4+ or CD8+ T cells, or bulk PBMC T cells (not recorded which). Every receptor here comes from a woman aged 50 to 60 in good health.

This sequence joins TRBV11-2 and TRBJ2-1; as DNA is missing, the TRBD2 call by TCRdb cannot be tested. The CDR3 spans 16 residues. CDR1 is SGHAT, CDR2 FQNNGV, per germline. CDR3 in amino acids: CASSLVRRIAVNEQFF.

The CDR3 spells CASSLGAGGPRKNEQFF. The chain is built from TRBV11-2 and TRBJ2-1; TCRdb names TRBD2, which stays unverified in the absence of DNA. Per the germline V gene, CDR1 is SGHAT and CDR2 is FQNNGV. The CDR3 has 17 residues.

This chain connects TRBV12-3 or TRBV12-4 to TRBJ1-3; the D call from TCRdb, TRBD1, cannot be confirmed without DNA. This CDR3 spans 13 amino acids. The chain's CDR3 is CASIRPGGNTIYF.

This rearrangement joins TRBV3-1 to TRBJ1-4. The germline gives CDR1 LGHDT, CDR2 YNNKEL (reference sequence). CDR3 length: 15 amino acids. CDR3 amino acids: CASSQAPTTNEKLFF. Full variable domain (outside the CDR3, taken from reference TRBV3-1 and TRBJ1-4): DTAVSQTPKYLVTQMGNDKSIKCEQNLGHDTMYWYKQDSKKFLKIMFSYNNKELIINETVPNRFSPKSPDKAHLNLHINSLELGDSAVYFCASSQAPTTNEKLFFGSGTQLSVL.

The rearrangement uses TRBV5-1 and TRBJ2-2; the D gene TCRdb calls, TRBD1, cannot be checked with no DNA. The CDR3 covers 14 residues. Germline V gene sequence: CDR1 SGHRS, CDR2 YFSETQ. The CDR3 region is CASSIGTNTGELFF.

The CDR3 loop is CASSYSIGNQPQHF. The chain joins TRBV6-5 to TRBJ1-5. This CDR3 spans 14 amino acids. Per the germline V gene, CDR1 is MNHEY and CDR2 is SVGAGI.

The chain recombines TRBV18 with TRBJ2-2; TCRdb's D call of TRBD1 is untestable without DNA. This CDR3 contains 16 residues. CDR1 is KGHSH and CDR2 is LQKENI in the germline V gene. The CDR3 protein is CASSQSGHLNTGELFF.

CDR3 protein: CASSVVEGHEQFF. This rearrangement joins TRBV9 to TRBJ2-1; there is no DNA to check the TCRdb D call of TRBD1. This CDR3 spans 13 amino acids. Germline lookup yields CDR1 SGDLS and CDR2 YYNGEE.

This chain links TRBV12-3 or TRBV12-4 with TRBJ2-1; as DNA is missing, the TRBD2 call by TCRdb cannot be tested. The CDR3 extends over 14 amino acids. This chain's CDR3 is CASSFGREFYEQFF.

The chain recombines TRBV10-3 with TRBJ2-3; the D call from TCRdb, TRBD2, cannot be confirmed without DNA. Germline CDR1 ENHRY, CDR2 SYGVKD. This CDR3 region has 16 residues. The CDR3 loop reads CAISESKAGGTDTQYF.

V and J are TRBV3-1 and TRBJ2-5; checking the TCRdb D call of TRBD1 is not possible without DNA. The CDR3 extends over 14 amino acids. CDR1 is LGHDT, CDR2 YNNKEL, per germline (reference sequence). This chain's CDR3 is CASSPRQGEETQYF.

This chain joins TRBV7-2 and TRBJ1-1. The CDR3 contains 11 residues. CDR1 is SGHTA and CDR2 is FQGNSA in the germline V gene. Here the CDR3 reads CARGSRSEAFF. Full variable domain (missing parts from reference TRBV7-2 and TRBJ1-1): GAGVSQSPSNKVTEKGKDVELRCDPISGHTALYWYRQSLGQGLEFLIYFQGNSAPDKSGLPSDRFSAERTGGSVSTLTIQRTQQEDSAVYLCARGSRSEAFFGQGTRLTVV.

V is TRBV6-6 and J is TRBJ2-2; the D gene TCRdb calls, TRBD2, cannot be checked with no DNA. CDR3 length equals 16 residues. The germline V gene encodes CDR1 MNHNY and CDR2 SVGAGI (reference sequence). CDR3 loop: CASSYGSGAHTGELFF.